These T cell receptor beta chains were read from a single sample in a study of blood T cell repertoires in COVID-19. Assay: immunoSEQ multiplex PCR; the TCRdb copy retains only in-frame clones and omits some. Seen here are around 160,000 clones, 80% observed once, and the top ten hold 5% to 6%. Source material: PBMCs or T cells enriched from blood (not recorded which). These receptors were obtained from a man aged 35-49 years who had recovered from COVID-19. Each CDR3 is given with its conserved first and last residue. The D gene is left open where the match is weak. Not all rows give a size; the values are once, few, many and, for expanded clones, a class.

. | TRBJ2-1 | . | TRBV5-6 | TGTGCCAGCAGCCGAGTTATTGACAGAGACAATGAGCAGTTCTTC | CASSRVIDRDNEQFF
TRBD1 | TRBJ1-4 | . | TRBV7-9 | TGTGCCAGCACCTGGACAGGGGAAGAAAAACTGTTTTTT | CASTWTGEEKLFF
. | TRBJ1-1 | . | TRBV20-1 | TGCAGTGCTAGTTTAGGGGACACTGAAGCTTTCTTT | CSASLGDTEAFF
TRBD1 | TRBJ1-4 | . | TRBV5-1 | TGCGCCAGCAGCCCGACAGGGGGCGCCGGTGAAAAACTGTTTTTT | CASSPTGGAGEKLFF
TRBD1 | TRBJ1-6 | . | TRBV6-5 | TGTGCCAGCAGCGGGGACAGGGATTCACCCCTCCACTTT | CASSGDRDSPLHF
. | TRBJ2-5 | few | TRBV25-1 | TGTGCCAGCAGTGAATTGGGAGGATATAGCGGCCAAGAGACCCAGTACTTC | CASSELGGYSGQETQYF
. | TRBJ1-2 | few | TRBV9 | TGTGCCAGCCGCGGGGGGCTTGACTATGGCTACACCTTC | CASRGGLDYGYTF
TRBD1 | TRBJ2-1 | . | TRBV6-4 | TGTGCCAGCAGCCCGCAAGGGACAGTCGACCTTGGCTCCTACAATGAGCAGTTCTTC | CASSPQGTVDLGSYNEQFF
TRBD1 | TRBJ1-1 | few | TRBV3-1/TRBV3-2 | TGTGCCAGCAGCCTGAACGGACAGGGGGCCACTGAAGCTTTCTTT | CASSLNGQGATEAFF
TRBD2 | TRBJ2-5 | . | TRBV3-1/TRBV3-2 | TGTGCCAGCAGCCAAAAGACTAGCGGGTCAGCCGAGACCCAGTACTTC | CASSQKTSGSAETQYF
. | TRBJ2-1 | . | TRBV9 | TGTGCCAGCAGCGCCATAAGCCTAAACAATGAGCAGTTCTTC | CASSAISLNNEQFF
. | TRBJ1-1 | . | TRBV24-1 | TGTGCCACCAGTACGGAGGGGAGGGCTTTCTTT | CATSTEGRAFF
TRBD2 | TRBJ2-7 | many | TRBV3-1/TRBV3-2 | TGTGCCAGCAGCCGGGGCAGCGGGGAGTACGAGCAGTACTTC | CASSRGSGEYEQYF
. | TRBJ1-1 | . | TRBV18 | TGTGCCAGCTCACCCTACAGGCCGAACACTGAAGCTTTCTTT | CASSPYRPNTEAFF
TRBD1 | TRBJ1-1 | . | TRBV30 | TGTGCCTGGAGACAGGGGGGCACTGAAGCTTTCTTT | CAWRQGGTEAFF
TRBD1 | TRBJ2-2 | . | TRBV6-5 | TGTGCCAGCAACGACAGGGCAGACGGGGAGCTGTTTTTT | CASNDRADGELFF
TRBD1 | TRBJ1-1 | few | TRBV27 | TGTGCCAGCAGTTTAAAACCGGGACAGGGGAAAGCTTTCTTT | CASSLKPGQGKAFF
. | TRBJ1-1 | once | TRBV29-1 | TGCAGCGTTGAAGAGGCGTGGGGACACAAGCACCTGGAGAACACTGAAGCTTTCTTT | CSVEEAWGHKHLENTEAFF
. | TRBJ1-2 | . | TRBV12-2 | TGTGCAAGTCGCTCAGGTCGGCGGGGTAAAGGCTACACCTTC | CASRSGRRGKGYTF
TRBD1 | TRBJ1-6 | once | TRBV3-1/TRBV3-2 | TGTGCCAGCAGCCAAGGCTGGACAGGGAGGGATTCACCCCTCCACTTT | CASSQGWTGRDSPLHF
. | TRBJ1-2 | once | TRBV2 | TGTGCCAGCAGGGAGACGGGGGGCTACACCTTC | CASRETGGYTF
. | TRBJ2-5 | . | TRBV5-6 | TGTGCCAGCAGTCCGACAGGTCAAGAGACCCAGTACTTC | CASSPTGQETQYF
TRBD1 | TRBJ2-5 | . | TRBV3-1/TRBV3-2 | TGTGCCAGCAGCCGAAACACCGGGACAGGGGGGACCCAGTACTTC | CASSRNTGTGGTQYF
. | TRBJ2-5 | . | TRBV5-8 | TGTGCCAGCAGCCGTGCGCCAGCACGGGGAGAGACCCAGTACTTC | CASSRAPARGETQYF
. | TRBJ1-1 | . | TRBV10-3 | TGTGCCAAGCCATTGGGACTCCTCACTGAAGCTTTCTTT | CAKPLGLLTEAFF
. | TRBJ1-5 | . | TRBV12-3/TRBV12-4 | TGTGCCAGCACCTACTCCGATCAGCCCCAGCATTTT | CASTYSDQPQHF
. | TRBJ1-4 | . | TRBV9 | TGTGCCAGCAGCGCTAGGGGGTCTAATGAAAAACTGTTTTTT | CASSARGSNEKLFF
. | TRBJ2-3 | . | TRBV7-6 | TGTGCCAGCAGTTCTCCCGCCGGCCGGGGGACGAAGTATTTT | CASSSPAGRGTKYF
TRBD2 | TRBJ2-1 | many | TRBV6-4 | TGTGCCAGCAGTGAGTCCGCGGGAGGTGGAGATGAGCAGTTCTTC | CASSESAGGGDEQFF
. | TRBJ2-3 | . | TRBV18 | TGTGCCAGCTCACCATTGGGGGCAGGGGGCACAGATACGCAGTATTTT | CASSPLGAGGTDTQYF
. | TRBJ2-6 | . | TRBV30 | TGTGCCTGGAGTGTATGGAGCGCTGGGGCCAACGTCCTGACTTTC | CAWSVWSAGANVLTF
. | TRBJ1-2 | . | TRBV9 | TGTGCCAGCAGCGTAGATCAGGTCGGCTACACCTTC | CASSVDQVGYTF
. | TRBJ1-5 | few | TRBV2 | TGTGCCAGCAGTGAAAGGGGGAGGGGAGAGCCCCAGCATTTT | CASSERGRGEPQHF
TRBD1 | TRBJ2-3 | . | TRBV3-1/TRBV3-2 | TGTGCCAGCAGCCAATTGTTTGGGACAGGCACAGATACGCAGTATTTT | CASSQLFGTGTDTQYF
. | TRBJ1-2 | . | TRBV25-1 | TGTGCCAGCAGGGCAGACTTTACAGGGAGTGGCTACACCTTC | CASRADFTGSGYTF
TRBD2 | TRBJ2-3 | . | TRBV19 | TGTGCCAGTAAGATGAGCGGGGGGGCTAGCACAGATACGCAGTATTTT | CASKMSGGASTDTQYF
. | TRBJ1-5 | . | TRBV2 | TGTGCCAGCAGTGAATTAAGAGGAGATCAGCCCCAGCATTTT | CASSELRGDQPQHF
TRBD1 | TRBJ1-2 | . | TRBV6-5 | TGTGCCAGCACCGACCAGGGGGCAGGCTATGGCCACACCTTC | CASTDQGAGYGHTF
. | TRBJ2-3 | . | TRBV5-4 | TGTGCCAGCAGCCAAGGCGGGGAATACACAGATACGCAGTATTTT | CASSQGGEYTDTQYF
TRBD1 | TRBJ1-2 | few | TRBV9 | TGTGCCAGCAGCCCCTATTTGACAGGGAGGAGCGGCTACACCTTC | CASSPYLTGRSGYTF
. | TRBJ1-3 | . | TRBV30 | TGTGCCTGGGCCCTTGGAAACACCATATATTTT | CAWALGNTIYF
. | TRBJ1-1 | . | TRBV19 | TGTGCCAGTTCGAATACCCAGATGAACACTGAAGCTTTCTTT | CASSNTQMNTEAFF
. | TRBJ1-5 | . | TRBV6-1 | TGTGCCAGCAGTGAAGAGCGAAGGGTCCGGGGGCCCCAGCATTTT | CASSEERRVRGPQHF
TRBD1 | TRBJ1-1 | . | TRBV10-1 | TGCGCCAGCAGTGAAGGGGGCACGGGCACTGAAGCTTTCTTT | CASSEGGTGTEAFF
TRBD2 | TRBJ2-5 | . | TRBV5-1 | TGCGCCAGCAGCGGAAGGACTAGCGGGGAGACCCAGTACTTC | CASSGRTSGETQYF
. | TRBJ1-2 | . | TRBV6-5 | TGTGCCAGCAGTCAGGGATTCTCACTGGATGGCTACACCTTC | CASSQGFSLDGYTF
. | TRBJ1-4 | . | TRBV5-5 | TGTGCCAGCAGCTTAGACGGAAAGCGTAATGAAAAACTGTTTTTT | CASSLDGKRNEKLFF
TRBD2 | TRBJ2-1 | . | TRBV10-3 | TGTGCCACCGGGACTAGCGGGGTGTTTGGTTACTATGAGCAGTTCTTC | CATGTSGVFGYYEQFF
TRBD2 | TRBJ2-3 | once | TRBV30 | TGTGCCTGCGCCGGGACTAGCGGGGGGGGGACGCAGTATTTT | CACAGTSGGGTQYF
. | TRBJ2-7 | . | TRBV12-3/TRBV12-4 | TGTGCCAGCAGCGACAGTTTCTCCTACGAGCAGTACTTC | CASSDSFSYEQYF
. | TRBJ2-4 | . | TRBV11-1 | TGTGCCAGCAGCTTAGATAGAGAGGGAAACATTCAGTACTTC | CASSLDREGNIQYF
. | TRBJ2-3 | . | TRBV2 | TGTGCCAGCAGGGGGAGGATAGATACGCAGTATTTT | CASRGRIDTQYF
TRBD1 | TRBJ1-1 | once | TRBV2 | TGTGCCGGGGAGGGACAGGGGAACACTGAAGCTTTCTTT | CAGEGQGNTEAFF
. | TRBJ2-1 | . | TRBV9 | TGTGCCAGCAGCGTAGTCCCGGGGTCCTACAATGAGCAGTTCTTC | CASSVVPGSYNEQFF
TRBD2 | TRBJ2-7 | . | TRBV18 | TGTGCCAGCTCACCTTCCGGGGGGATCGACGAGCAGTACTTC | CASSPSGGIDEQYF
TRBD1 | TRBJ2-1 | . | TRBV7-8 | TGTGCCAGCAGCTCACCCGGGACAGGGGTCAATGAGCAGTTCTTC | CASSSPGTGVNEQFF
TRBD2 | TRBJ2-2 | . | TRBV9 | TGTGCCAGCAGCGTACGGACTAGCGTGAACACCGGGGAGCTGTTTTTT | CASSVRTSVNTGELFF
. | TRBJ1-5 | . | TRBV4-1 | TGCGCCAGCAGCCCACCGGGTTCTGATCAGCCCCAGCATTTT | CASSPPGSDQPQHF
TRBD1 | TRBJ1-6 | . | TRBV5-1 | TGCGCCAGCAGCTTGGTGGGGACAGGGTCGACACCCCTCCACTTT | CASSLVGTGSTPLHF